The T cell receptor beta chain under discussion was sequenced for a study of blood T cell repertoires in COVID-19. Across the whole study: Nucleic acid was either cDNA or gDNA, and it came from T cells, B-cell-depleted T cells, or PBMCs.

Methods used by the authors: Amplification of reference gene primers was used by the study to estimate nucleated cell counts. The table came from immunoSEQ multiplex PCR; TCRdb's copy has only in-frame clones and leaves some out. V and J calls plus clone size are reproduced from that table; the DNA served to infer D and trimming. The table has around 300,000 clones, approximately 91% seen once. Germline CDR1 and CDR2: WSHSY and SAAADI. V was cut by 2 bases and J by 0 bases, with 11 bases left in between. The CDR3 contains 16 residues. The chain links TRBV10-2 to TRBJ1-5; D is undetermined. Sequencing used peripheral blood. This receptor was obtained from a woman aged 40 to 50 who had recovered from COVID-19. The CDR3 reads CASSEKLRVSNQPQHF. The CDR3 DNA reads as TGCGCCAGCAGTGAGAAATTGAGAGTTAGCAATCAGCCCCAGCATTTT.